The 30 T cell receptor beta chains below come from one sample, sequenced in a study of T cell repertoires in cytomegalovirus infection. MiXCR, run by TCRdb on the reads, gives a single entry per CDR3 protein. The sample holds fewer than 700,000 distinct CDR3 sequences, approximately 24% seen once. Sequencing input: CD8+ T cells from PBMCs. The receptors were gathered from a human donor in good health (CMV status not recorded). Some clones in this sample may be carry-over from other donors' samples.

This clonotype was observed at least ten times. V and J are TRBV5-4 and TRBJ2-3, with D uncertain. The ends were cut back, 0 bases at V and 6 bases at J, with 5 bases in the middle. The CDR3 is made up of 12 amino acids. Germline CDR1 reads SGHNT; CDR2 reads YYREEE (reference sequence). DNA for the CDR3: TGTGCCAGCAGCTTGGCCGCGGATACGCAGTATTTT. This gives the protein CASSLAADTQYF.

Comment on this clonotype: Germline and junction disagree at one end, which may indicate a read error. The chain uses TRBV6-2 or TRBV6-3 and TRBJ1-2; D might be TRBD1 (5 bases). This CDR3 comprises 14 residues. From germline, CDR1 is MNHEY and CDR2 SVGEGT. The CDR3 region is CATSFPKGVTGYTF. DNA of the CDR3: TGTGCCACCAGTTTCCCCAAAGGGGTTACCGGCTACACCTTC.

The chain carries TRBV7-6 and TRBJ2-5; 8 bases agree with TRBD1. The germline CDR1 and CDR2 sequences are SGHVS and FNYEAQ. This CDR3 contains 16 residues. The V segment lost 5 bases and the J segment 4 bases; nucleotides outside the gene matches: 12. The CDR3 spells CASSAPQGGILETQYF. The CDR3 DNA sequence: TGTGCCAGCAGCGCGCCACAGGGGGGAATTTTAGAGACCCAGTACTTC. The complete variable domain, with remaining parts taken from reference TRBV7-6 and TRBJ2-5, reads GAGVSQSPRYKVTKRGQDVALRCDPISGHVSLYWYRQALGQGPEFLTYFNYEAQQDKSGLPNDRFSAERPEGSISTLTIQRTEQRDSAMYRCASSAPQGGILETQYFGPGTRLLVL.

This clonotype was observed many times. The gene calls are TRBV7-3 and TRBJ2-1; the D gene could be TRBD1 or TRBD2 (5 bases each). Per germline, CDR1 SGHTA and CDR2 FQGTGA. The germline V and J ends were trimmed by 0 bases and 4 bases, with 13 bases remaining between them. CDR3 length: 16 residues. CDR3 residues: CASSLTPGTLYNEQFF. As DNA, the CDR3 is TGTGCCAGCAGCTTAACGCCCGGGACCCTATACAATGAGCAGTTCTTC. The whole variable domain, filled in from reference TRBV7-3 and TRBJ2-1, reads GAGVSQTPSNKVTEKGKYVELRCDPISGHTALYWYRQSLGQGPEFLIYFQGTGAADDSGLPNDRFFAVRPEGSVSTLKIQRTERGDSAVYLCASSLTPGTLYNEQFFGPGTRLTVL.

This clonotype was observed at least ten times. The chain couples TRBV12-3 or TRBV12-4 to TRBJ2-1, with 7 bases lining up with TRBD2. With V trimmed by 8 bases and J by 2 bases, 9 bases remained unmatched. This CDR3 has 15 residues. The CDR3 sequence is CASVSGFAAYNEQFF. The DNA for the CDR3 is TGTGCCAGCGTTAGCGGGTTTGCGGCCTACAATGAGCAGTTCTTC.

This clonotype has only one observation. This may be a read error: a much more frequent sequence differs by one nucleotide. V and J are TRBV7-9 and TRBJ1-5; no firm D call. The CDR3 is made up of 15 amino acids. Germline V gene sequence: CDR1 SEHNR, CDR2 FQNEAQ (reference sequence). V shed 0 bases and J shed 3 bases, with 9 bases lying between them. CDR3 region: CASSLAPDTNQPQHF. The CDR3 nucleotides read TGTGCCAGCAGCTTAGCGCCGGATACCAATCAGCCCCAGCATTTT.

This clonotype was counted ten times or more. The chain uses TRBV7-2 and TRBJ2-1, with 10 bases matching TRBD2. After removal of 1 base from V and 7 bases from J, the junction contained 4 bases not matched to a gene. The CDR3 spans 15 residues. Germline CDR1 SGHTA, CDR2 FQGNSA. This CDR3 is CASSLGASGGNEQFF. The CDR3 DNA follows: TGTGCCAGCAGCTTAGGGGCTAGCGGGGGTAATGAGCAGTTCTTC. Full variable domain (outside the CDR3, taken from reference TRBV7-2 and TRBJ2-1): GAGVSQSPSNKVTEKGKDVELRCDPISGHTALYWYRQSLGQGLEFLIYFQGNSAPDKSGLPSDRFSAERTGGSVSTLTIQRTQQEDSAVYLCASSLGASGGNEQFFGPGTRLTVL.

The rearrangement uses TRBV9 and TRBJ1-5; 7 bases map to TRBD1. Looked up from germline, CDR1 is SGDLS and CDR2 is YYNGEE. V lost 4 bases to trimming and J lost 6 bases; unmatched junction nucleotides: 4. The CDR3 totals 13 residues. The chain's CDR3 is CASSRGQAQPQHF. The CDR3 coding sequence is TGTGCCAGCAGCAGAGGACAGGCTCAGCCCCAGCATTTT.

The chain has TRBV20-1 and TRBJ2-3, with 8 bases that match TRBD2. Germline values: CDR1 DFQATT, CDR2 SNEGSKA (reference sequence). Unmatched junction bases numbered 6, after V lost 5 bases and J lost 2 bases. This CDR3 comprises 14 residues. CDR3 residues: CSAPPGGHTDTQYF. DNA for the CDR3: TGCAGTGCTCCCCCGGGGGGGCACACAGATACGCAGTATTTT.

The V call is TRBV20-1, the J call TRBJ2-1, with D perhaps matching TRBD2 (6 bases). Germline CDR1 reads DFQATT; CDR2 reads SNEGSKA (reference sequence). CDR3 length: 16 amino acids. V gave up 5 bases and J gave up 8 bases, with 25 bases separating them. CDR3 amino acids: CSALSNSGPTYYEQFF. The CDR3 DNA sequence: TGCAGTGCTCTCAGTAATAGCGGACCTACTTACTATGAGCAGTTCTTC.

V usage is TRBV6-8 and J usage is TRBJ2-7, with TRBD2 identical over 14 bases. With 5 bases clipped from V and 4 bases from J, the junction kept 7 bases outside the gene matches. The CDR3 has 16 residues. Per the germline V gene, CDR1 is MNHGY and CDR2 is SAAAGT. This chain's CDR3 is CASSQGLAGAGYEQYF. The CDR3 DNA reads as TGTGCCAGCAGTCAGGGACTAGCGGGGGCCGGATACGAGCAGTACTTC.

This clonotype was observed at least ten times. The chain combines TRBV10-3 with TRBJ2-1; either TRBD1 or TRBD2 may fit D (5 bases each). The V end lost 10 bases, the J end lost 7 bases, and 17 bases lay between the germline ends. In germline, CDR1 is ENHRY, CDR2 SYGVKD. This CDR3 spans 13 amino acids. The CDR3, as DNA: TGTGCCAGTCGGGGCGGCGATGGGAATGAGCAGTTCTTC. This gives the protein CASRGGDGNEQFF.

This chain links TRBV29-1 with TRBJ2-1, with 10 positions matching TRBD2. J was trimmed by 2 bases and V by 3 bases; bases with no gene match: 4. This CDR3 spans 15 amino acids. Germline V gene sequence: CDR1 SQVTM, CDR2 ANQGSEA. CDR3 sequence reads: CSVEGGTSAYNEQFF. For the CDR3, the DNA is TGCAGCGTTGAGGGCGGGACTAGCGCCTACAATGAGCAGTTCTTC.

This clonotype was observed at least ten times. V is TRBV7-4 and J is TRBJ2-7; no clear D. CDR3 size: 17 residues. Trimming took off 5 bases at V and 6 bases at J, with 26 bases between the two ends. Germline CDR1 is SGHVT and CDR2 is SQSDAQ. This CDR3 reads CASSPPFQESGPVEQYF. The CDR3 DNA reads TGTGCCAGCAGCCCGCCATTCCAGGAATCAGGCCCGGTCGAGCAGTACTTC.

With regard to this clonotype: This clone may be a read error of a much larger clone one base away. The chain is built from TRBV7-8 and TRBJ2-6, with D possibly matching TRBD1 (5 bases). The CDR3 has 12 residues. CDR1 and CDR2 from the germline V gene are SGHVS and FQNEAQ. CDR3 protein: CASLSGADVLTF. The CDR3 nucleotides read TGTGCCAGCTTAAGTGGGGCCGACGTCCTGACTTTC.

This clonotype was found many times. This chain links TRBV7-8 with TRBJ2-3; D is uncertain. CDR3 size: 16 residues. Germline CDR1 is SGHVS and CDR2 is FQNEAQ. The V end lost 5 bases, the J end lost 2 bases, and 17 bases lay between the germline ends. CDR3 coding DNA: TGTGCCAGCAGCGACGACTGGGTCCGCCCCACAGATACGCAGTATTTT. This encodes CASSDDWVRPTDTQYF.

This clonotype was picked up many times. The chain uses TRBV7-8 and TRBJ2-6, with TRBD1 matching over 10 bases. The CDR3 consists of 18 residues. Trimming at V came to 1 base and at J to 4 bases, leaving 7 bases not matched to a gene. Germline loops: CDR1 SGHVS, CDR2 FQNEAQ. DNA of the CDR3: TGTGCCAGCAGCTTAGTAGGGACAGGGGCTTCGGGGGCCAACGTCCTGACTTTC. Translating gives CASSLVGTGASGANVLTF.

The gene calls are TRBV4-2 and TRBJ1-1; D gene ambiguous. Per the germline V gene, CDR1 is LGHNA and CDR2 is YNFKEQ. The CDR3 sequence is 14 residues long. The ends were cut back, 0 bases at V and 4 bases at J, with 9 bases in the middle. CDR3 sequence reads: CASSQDDWGTEAFF. CDR3 in DNA: TGTGCCAGCAGCCAAGATGATTGGGGCACTGAAGCTTTCTTT.

V gene TRBV18 combines with J gene TRBJ1-1; D gene uncertain. V shed 1 base and J shed 2 bases, with 8 bases lying between them. Germline V gives CDR1 KGHSH, CDR2 LQKENI. The CDR3 totals 14 residues. CDR3 nucleotides: TGTGCCAGCTCACCACGGGAGAGAAACACTGAAGCTTTCTTT. Translation: CASSPRERNTEAFF.

As for this clonotype: This could be a read error, since a much larger clone is one nucleotide away. The chain joins TRBV7-4 to TRBJ2-7; D gene ambiguous. CDR1 is SGHVT and CDR2 is SQSDAQ in the germline V gene. Trimming cost V 10 bases and J 5 bases, with 15 bases left between them. The CDR3 extends over 12 amino acids. The chain's CDR3 is CANTNSSHEQYF. In nucleotides, the CDR3 is TGTGCCAACACCAATAGTAGCCACGAGCAGTACTTC.

This clonotype was seen more than once but under ten times. The rearrangement uses TRBV10-3 and TRBJ2-1; 9 bases match TRBD2. The germline V gene has CDR1 ENHRY and CDR2 SYGVKD. This CDR3 has 20 amino acids. V lost 2 bases and J lost 8; bases outside the gene matches: 22. The CDR3 DNA reads as TGTGCCATCAGTGAGAAGGTTCAGGAGGATGGGCGGGGGGGCGTATATGAGCAGTTCTTC. Translating it yields CAISEKVQEDGRGGVYEQFF.

This rearrangement joins TRBV27 to TRBJ1-5; the D gene is possibly TRBD1 (5 bases). CDR1 and CDR2 from the germline V gene are MNHEY and SMNVEV (reference sequence). V lost 8 bases and J lost 1, with 12 bases in between. CDR3 length: 14 amino acids. CDR3 sequence (DNA): TGTGCCAGCGCCCGGACAACGAGCAATCAGCCCCAGCATTTT. Translated, it gives CASARTTSNQPQHF.

This clonotype has only one observation. The rearrangement links TRBV6-6 to TRBJ1-5; 11 bases fit TRBD1. The CDR3 is 21 amino acids. With V trimmed by 6 bases and J by 2 bases, 21 bases remained unmatched. Looked up from germline, CDR1 is MNHNY and CDR2 is SVGAGI (reference sequence). CDR3 loop: CASRKVPPGQGGEGGNQPQHF. As DNA, the CDR3 is TGTGCCAGCAGAAAAGTTCCTCCGGGACAGGGGGGAGAAGGTGGCAATCAGCCCCAGCATTTT.

The chain employs TRBV6-5 and TRBJ2-3; D gene uncertain. The CDR3 length is 13 residues. Germline-derived CDR1 and CDR2 are MNHEY and SVGAGI. The V and J ends lost 7 bases and 0 bases respectively, with 8 bases between them. The CDR3 bases are TGTGCCAGCACGCGGCTTAGCACAGATACGCAGTATTTT. Protein product: CASTRLSTDTQYF.

Only a few counts were recorded for this clonotype. This chain links TRBV15 with TRBJ1-4; D remains unclear. The CDR3 runs 15 residues. Trimming shortened V by 0 bases and J by 4 bases, and 9 bases separated the two germline ends. Germline loops: CDR1 LNHNV, CDR2 YYDKDF (reference sequence). The DNA of the CDR3 is TGTGCCACCAGCAGAGATCCTGGAATTAATGAAAAACTGTTTTTT. As protein: CATSRDPGINEKLFF.

This clonotype was recorded at least ten times. The gene calls are TRBV11-2 and TRBJ1-1, with D uncertain. CDR3 size: 14 residues. Trimming took off 5 bases at V and 0 bases at J, with 10 bases between the two ends. Per germline, CDR1 SGHAT and CDR2 FQNNGV. CDR3 bases: TGTGCCAGCAGCGCTCGTGGAATGAACACTGAAGCTTTCTTT. Translation: CASSARGMNTEAFF.

V is TRBV20-1 and J is TRBJ2-1; unclear D gene. Germline V gene data show CDR1 as DFQATT and CDR2 as SNEGSKA (reference sequence). V was cut by 0 bases and J by 8 bases, with 5 bases left in between. The CDR3 is 11 amino acids. This CDR3 reads CSARDLYEQFF. For the CDR3, the DNA is TGCAGTGCTAGAGACCTGTATGAGCAGTTCTTC.

This clonotype was counted at least ten times. The chain couples TRBV28 to TRBJ2-5, with 7 bases aligning to TRBD1. The CDR3 totals 14 residues. Germline lookup yields CDR1 MDHEN and CDR2 SYDVKM. J gave up 0 bases and V 5 bases, and 3 bases lay outside the gene matches. CDR3 protein: CASSRTGNQETQYF. CDR3 in DNA: TGTGCCAGCAGTCGGACAGGAAACCAAGAGACCCAGTACTTC.

At least ten counts were recorded for this clonotype. The J gene is TRBJ1-2, the V gene TRBV7-2, with TRBD1 as a possible D gene (5 bases). Germline V gene lookup returns CDR1 SGHTA and CDR2 FQGNSA. V lost 5 bases and J lost 3, with 19 bases in between. This CDR3 is built from 16 residues. The CDR3 nucleotides read TGTGCCAGCAGCCCGTATGGGGGAGAGACGGACTATGGCTACACCTTC. Amino acids: CASSPYGGETDYGYTF.

This clonotype was seen more than once but under ten times. The chain joins TRBV7-2 to TRBJ1-5, with TRBD1 identical over 9 bases. CDR1 is SGHTA and CDR2 is FQGNSA in the germline V gene. Germline trimming cut 1 base from V and 3 bases from J; bases unmatched to any gene: 1. The CDR3 totals 15 residues. The CDR3 here is CASSLGTGVNQPQHF. The CDR3 DNA reads TGTGCCAGCAGCTTAGGGACAGGGGTCAATCAGCCCCAGCATTTT. Full variable domain (outside the CDR3, taken from reference TRBV7-2 and TRBJ1-5): GAGVSQSPSNKVTEKGKDVELRCDPISGHTALYWYRQSLGQGLEFLIYFQGNSAPDKSGLPSDRFSAERTGGSVSTLTIQRTQQEDSAVYLCASSLGTGVNQPQHFGDGTRLSIL.